This T cell receptor beta chain is from a study of T cell responses to AZD1222 COVID-19 vaccine. This clone was seen a few times. The antigen is not known. Trimming shortened V by 0 bases and J by 0 bases, and 9 bases separated the two germline ends. CDR3 length: 16 amino acids. Germline CDR1 reads LGHNA; CDR2 reads YSLEER. Study-wide points: Spike-wide coverage was observed for vaccine-associated CD4 TCRs, with dominant responses at 160-218 and 743-854. There were mostly white British donors and more females than males, and clonal diversity was possibly underestimated. The study found Spike-specific TCR breadth and depth rose after two AZD1222 doses. Reports say nearly half of spike-specific TCRs go after unmutated variant regions.

TCRdb's table, derived via immunoSEQ multiplex PCR, lists solely in-frame clones and lacks some. The sample includes 95,000 to 150,000 clones, about 92% seen only once; the top ten take 11% to 15%. This receptor was obtained from an adult in good health. V usage is TRBV4-3 and J usage is TRBJ1-3; D gene ambiguous. Source: peripheral blood, taken on day 0 of AZD1222 vaccination. CDR3 sequence reads: CASSQDYVSSGNTIYF. The DNA for the CDR3 is TGCGCCAGCAGCCAAGATTACGTCTCCTCTGGAAACACCATATATTTT.